The 24 T cell receptor beta chains below come from one sample, sequenced in a study of blood T cells in healthy people across ages. Combining a sample-barcoded 5' primer with a J-beta primer mix, a second PCR ran for about 7 to 12 cycles. A single record per CDR3 protein comes from TCRdb applying MiXCR to the 5' RACE reads. The sample includes fewer than 700,000 distinct CDR3 sequences, roughly 41% of them seen just once. Material for sequencing was blood. The source is a man older than 75 in good health.

As to this clonotype: One junction end does not reproduce the germline sequence, and a read error may be involved. This chain joins TRBV20-1 and TRBJ2-5; 8 positions agree with TRBD1. This CDR3 spans 14 amino acids. Per germline, CDR1 DFQATT and CDR2 SNEGSKA (reference sequence). The CDR3 is CSARDPGGRETRYF. The CDR3 bases are TGCAGTGCTAGAGACCCAGGGGGCAGGGAGACCCGGTACTTC.

The chain recombines TRBV7-2 with TRBJ2-1; 8 bases are a match to TRBD1. This CDR3 is 15 amino acids long. V lost 6 bases and J lost 6; bases outside the gene matches: 10. Germline V CDR1 and CDR2: SGHTA, FQGNSA. The CDR3 coding sequence is TGTGCCAGCAGACCAACAGGGGGTTTATTCAATGAGCAGTTCTTC. Its protein product is CASRPTGGLFNEQFF. The full variable domain, with the rest looked up from reference TRBV7-2 and TRBJ2-1, is GAGVSQSPSNKVTEKGKDVELRCDPISGHTALYWYRQSLGQGLEFLIYFQGNSAPDKSGLPSDRFSAERTGGSVSTLTIQRTQQEDSAVYLCASRPTGGLFNEQFFGPGTRLTVL.

V and J are TRBV20-1 and TRBJ1-5; the D is unclear. Trimming removed 3 bases from V and 6 bases from J, with 12 bases in between. Per the germline V gene, CDR1 is DFQATT and CDR2 is SNEGSKA (reference sequence). CDR3 length: 13 residues. For the CDR3, the DNA is TGCAGTGCTAGTGACTCGTGGGGTCAGCCCCAGCATTTT. It is translated as CSASDSWGQPQHF.

The chain links TRBV7-9 to TRBJ2-5, with D possibly being TRBD1 (5 bases). In germline, CDR1 is SEHNR, CDR2 FQNEAQ (reference sequence). Trimming took 1 base from V and 2 from J, leaving 11 bases between them. The CDR3 totals 15 residues. Here the CDR3 reads CASSLGGAGQETQYF. The CDR3 DNA reads as TGTGCCAGCAGCTTAGGTGGGGCAGGACAAGAGACCCAGTACTTC.

A few counts support this clonotype. The V and J genes are TRBV7-9 and TRBJ2-4, with D possibly TRBD1 on 5 matching bases. Trimming took 0 bases from V and 0 from J, leaving 9 bases between them. From germline, CDR1 is SEHNR and CDR2 FQNEAQ (reference sequence). The CDR3 consists of 16 residues. CDR3 in DNA: TGTGCCAGCAGCTTAGCGACGGACATAGCCAAAAACATTCAGTACTTC. Protein sequence: CASSLATDIAKNIQYF.

In this sample, this clonotype turned up many times. This chain uses TRBV29-1 with TRBJ2-1; the D is unclear. Looked up from germline, CDR1 is SQVTM and CDR2 is ANQGSEA. The V and J ends lost 2 bases and 7 bases respectively, with 6 bases between them. The CDR3 contains 11 residues. CDR3 in amino acids: CSVEIGNEQFF. The CDR3 nucleotides read TGCAGCGTTGAAATCGGGAATGAGCAGTTCTTC.

V and J are TRBV29-1 and TRBJ2-3; D is undetermined. V lost 4 bases and J lost 1, with 9 bases in between. The CDR3 spans 13 residues. The germline V gene has CDR1 SQVTM and CDR2 ANQGSEA. DNA of the CDR3: TGCAGCGTTGCGGGTGAGGGCACAGATACGCAGTATTTT. Protein: CSVAGEGTDTQYF.

This chain connects TRBV20-1 to TRBJ2-3; the D is unclear. Germline V CDR1 and CDR2: DFQATT, SNEGSKA (reference sequence). Trimming took 1 base from V and 5 from J, leaving 25 bases between them. This CDR3 has 18 amino acids. The CDR3 spells CSARADPLLDAYGDTQYF. The DNA for the CDR3 is TGCAGTGCTAGAGCCGATCCCCTCCTGGATGCTTACGGAGATACGCAGTATTTT.

CDR3 residues: CASSTRTTGPEAFF. The CDR3 nucleotides are TGTGCCAGCAGCACGAGGACCACAGGACCTGAAGCTTTCTTT. The chain recombines TRBV7-2 with TRBJ1-1; D possibly corresponds to TRBD1 (5 bases). Germline values: CDR1 SGHTA, CDR2 FQGNSA. This CDR3 comprises 14 residues. V lost 5 bases and J 6 bases, leaving 16 bases between the germline ends.

This chain uses TRBV2 with TRBJ1-2; D is ambiguous. Between the trimmed V and J ends, which lost 0 bases and 3 bases, there was a span of 8 bases. Germline V gives CDR1 SNHLY, CDR2 FYNNEI. The CDR3 has 14 residues. Here the CDR3 DNA reads TGTGCCAGCAGTGAAGCAGGGCTCCACTATGGCTACACCTTC. The encoded protein is CASSEAGLHYGYTF.

In this sample, this clonotype turned up a few times. The rearrangement joins TRBV5-1 to TRBJ2-3; 7 nucleotides match TRBD2. The CDR3 length is 14 residues. V trimming: 2 bases; J trimming: 5 bases; junction bases outside the gene matches: 5. Germline CDR1 SGHRS, CDR2 YFSETQ. The CDR3 DNA follows: TGCGCCAGCAGCTTCCGACTAGCAGAAGATACGCAGTATTTT. Amino acid sequence: CASSFRLAEDTQYF.

The chain combines TRBV3-1 with TRBJ1-1; the D gene is possibly TRBD1 (6 bases). V was clipped by 4 bases and J by 4 bases, with 13 bases between them. There are 14 residues in the CDR3. From germline, CDR1 is LGHDT and CDR2 YNNKEL (reference sequence). The CDR3 here is CASSRDQGSTEAFF. The CDR3 DNA reads as TGTGCCAGCAGCCGGGATCAGGGGAGCACTGAAGCTTTCTTT.

This clonotype occurred a few times. The J gene is TRBJ1-2, the V gene TRBV7-8; 7 bases agree with TRBD1. From germline, CDR1 is SGHVS and CDR2 FQNEAQ. The CDR3 is 15 amino acids. V lost 5 bases, J lost 4 bases, and 10 bases stayed unmatched. The CDR3 is CASSRRRGVGYGYTF. The CDR3 nucleotides are TGTGCCAGCAGCCGCCGCAGGGGGGTTGGCTATGGCTACACCTTC.

This clonotype came up a few times. This chain connects TRBV11-2 to TRBJ2-3; 9 bases agree with TRBD2. The germline gives CDR1 SGHAT, CDR2 FQNNGV. The CDR3 covers 21 residues. The J segment lost 0 bases and the V segment lost 1 base, leaving 17 bases of the junction unmatched. The CDR3 region has the DNA TGTGCCAGCAGCTTAGTTTCCTTGGCTAGCGGGGCGATCCGAAGCACAGATACGCAGTATTTT. This translates into CASSLVSLASGAIRSTDTQYF.

The CDR3 bases are TGCAGCCCTCGGGAGGGAGAGACCCAGTACTTC. Translating gives CSPREGETQYF. This chain uses TRBV29-1 with TRBJ2-5; 8 nucleotides line up with TRBD2. The CDR3 consists of 11 residues. Germline V lookup: CDR1 SQVTM, CDR2 ANQGSEA. After removal of 8 bases from V and 4 bases from J, the junction contained 3 bases not matched to a gene.

This clonotype was seen at least ten times. The rearrangement joins TRBV7-9 to TRBJ1-2; tentatively, D is TRBD1 (5 bases). Germline CDR1 SEHNR, CDR2 FQNEAQ (reference sequence). CDR3 length: 13 amino acids. The V end was cut by 5 bases, the J end by 4 bases, with 11 bases between. In nucleotides, the CDR3 is TGTGCCAGCAGCGTAGTAGGGACCTATGGCTACACCTTC. This encodes CASSVVGTYGYTF.

The J gene is TRBJ2-5, the V gene TRBV7-6, with unresolved D. Trimming took off 11 bases at V and 3 bases at J, with 13 bases between the two ends. CDR1 SGHVS and CDR2 FNYEAQ come from the germline V gene. This CDR3 comprises 12 residues. The CDR3 here is CAAATLKETQYF. CDR3 DNA: TGTGCCGCCGCGACCCTGAAAGAGACCCAGTACTTC.

This clonotype was counted only a few times. J is TRBJ2-5 and V is TRBV2, with D maybe TRBD1 (5 bases). In germline, CDR1 is SNHLY, CDR2 FYNNEI. The CDR3 consists of 15 residues. V lost 7 bases to trimming and J lost 5 bases, with 20 bases between them. CDR3 sequence (DNA): TGTGCCAGCACCCCCACTCGGGTAGGGGTTGAGACCCAGTACTTC. It is translated as CASTPTRVGVETQYF.

The V and J genes are TRBV6-2 or TRBV6-3 and TRBJ1-4, with D possibly being TRBD1 (6 bases). The ends were cut back, 6 bases at V and 5 bases at J, with 13 bases in the middle. This CDR3 spans 14 amino acids. Germline V gene data show CDR1 as MNHEY and CDR2 as SVGEGT. The CDR3 region is CASRETGQNEKLFF. The CDR3 bases are TGTGCCAGCAGAGAGACAGGCCAAAATGAAAAACTGTTTTTT.

This rearrangement joins TRBV6-1 to TRBJ2-2; possible D gene TRBD2, 5 bases. The CDR3 loop spans 14 amino acids. Germline V gene data show CDR1 as MNHNS and CDR2 as SASEGT. The V end lost 3 bases, the J end lost 4 bases, and 9 bases lay between the germline ends. CDR3 bases: TGTGCCAGCAGTGAGCAGCGGTTCACCGGGGAGCTGTTTTTT. Its translation: CASSEQRFTGELFF.

The table lists this clonotype with a few counts. The V gene is TRBV10-1, the J gene TRBJ2-7; 10 nucleotides agree with TRBD2. Germline trimming cut 4 bases from V and 4 bases from J; bases unmatched to any gene: 7. CDR3 length: 15 residues. CDR1 is WNHNN, CDR2 SYGVQD, per germline (reference sequence). This CDR3 reads CASSGQSGGDYEQYF. CDR3 DNA sequence: TGCGCCAGCAGTGGACAAAGCGGGGGGGATTACGAGCAGTACTTC.

This clonotype was seen a handful of times. The V and J genes are TRBV28 and TRBJ2-5, with TRBD1 identical over 9 bases. CDR1 is MDHEN, CDR2 SYDVKM, per germline. J lost 3 bases, V lost 5 bases, and 10 bases had no gene match. The CDR3 is 16 residues long. CDR3 DNA: TGTGCCAGCAGTCCGCCGGGACAGGGTGTGGAAGAGACCCAGTACTTC. Translating it yields CASSPPGQGVEETQYF.

The J gene is TRBJ2-7, the V gene TRBV4-3; TRBD1 is a possible D gene (6 bases). The CDR3 length is 15 residues. Germline V gene sequence: CDR1 LGHNA, CDR2 YSLEER. V was clipped by 4 bases and J by 5 bases, with 18 bases between them. The CDR3: CASSPGAGSRNEQYF. The CDR3 bases are TGCGCCAGCAGCCCAGGGGCAGGCTCTCGCAACGAGCAGTACTTC.

V is TRBV27 and J is TRBJ2-4; 10 nucleotides align to TRBD2. V lost 5 bases, J lost 6 bases, and 4 bases stayed unmatched. The CDR3 length is 14 residues. CDR1 and CDR2 (germline): MNHEY, SMNVEV (reference sequence). The CDR3 is CASSLERGGNIQYF. For the CDR3, the DNA is TGTGCCAGCAGTCTTGAGCGGGGGGGAAACATTCAGTACTTC.